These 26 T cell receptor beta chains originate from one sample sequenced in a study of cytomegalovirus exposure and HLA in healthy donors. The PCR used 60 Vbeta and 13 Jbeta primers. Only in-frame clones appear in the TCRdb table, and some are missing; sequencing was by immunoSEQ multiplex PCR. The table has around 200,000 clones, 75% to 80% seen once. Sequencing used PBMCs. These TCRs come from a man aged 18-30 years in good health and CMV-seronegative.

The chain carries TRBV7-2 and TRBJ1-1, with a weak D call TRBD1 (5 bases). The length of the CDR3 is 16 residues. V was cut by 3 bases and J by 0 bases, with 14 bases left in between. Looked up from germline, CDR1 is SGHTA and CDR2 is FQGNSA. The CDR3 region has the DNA TGTGCCAGCAGCTTTACAGGACGGAATATGAACACTGAAGCTTTCTTT. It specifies CASSFTGRNMNTEAFF.

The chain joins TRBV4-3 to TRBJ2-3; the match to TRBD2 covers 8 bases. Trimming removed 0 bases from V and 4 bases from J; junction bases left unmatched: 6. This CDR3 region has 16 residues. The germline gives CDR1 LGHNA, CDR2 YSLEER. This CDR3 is CASSQEGGRWADTQYF. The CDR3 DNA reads TGCGCCAGCAGCCAAGAGGGCGGGAGGTGGGCAGATACGCAGTATTTT.

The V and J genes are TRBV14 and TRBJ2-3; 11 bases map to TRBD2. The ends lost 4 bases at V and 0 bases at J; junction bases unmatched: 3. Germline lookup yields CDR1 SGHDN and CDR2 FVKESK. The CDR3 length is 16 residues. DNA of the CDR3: TGTGCCAGCAGCCGCAGACTAGCGGGAAGCACAGATACGCAGTATTTT. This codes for CASSRRLAGSTDTQYF.

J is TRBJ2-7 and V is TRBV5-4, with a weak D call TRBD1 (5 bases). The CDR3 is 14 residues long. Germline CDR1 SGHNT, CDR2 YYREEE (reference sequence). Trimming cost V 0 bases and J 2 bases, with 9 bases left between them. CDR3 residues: CASSLDRQTYEQYF. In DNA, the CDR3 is TGTGCCAGCAGCTTGGACAGGCAGACCTACGAGCAGTACTTC.

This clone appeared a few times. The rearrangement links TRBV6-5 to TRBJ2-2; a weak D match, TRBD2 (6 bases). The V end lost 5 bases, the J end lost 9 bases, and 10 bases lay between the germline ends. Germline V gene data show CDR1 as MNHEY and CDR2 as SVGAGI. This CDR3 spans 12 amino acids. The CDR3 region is CASSQAGRELFF. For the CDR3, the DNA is TGTGCCAGCAGTCAAGCGGGTCGGGAGCTGTTTTTT.

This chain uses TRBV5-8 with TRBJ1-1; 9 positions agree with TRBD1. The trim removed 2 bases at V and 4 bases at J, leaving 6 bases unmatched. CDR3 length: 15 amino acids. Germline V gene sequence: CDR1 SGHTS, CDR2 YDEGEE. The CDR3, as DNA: TGTGCCAGCAGCTTCTACAGGGGGCTGAGCACTGAAGCTTTCTTT. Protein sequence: CASSFYRGLSTEAFF.

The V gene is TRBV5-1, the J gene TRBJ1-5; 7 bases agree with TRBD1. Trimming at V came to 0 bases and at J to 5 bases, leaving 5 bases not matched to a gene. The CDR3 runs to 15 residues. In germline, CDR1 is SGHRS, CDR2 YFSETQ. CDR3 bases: TGCGCCAGCAGCTTGGACGGACAGGTCGATCAGCCCCAGCATTTT. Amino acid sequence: CASSLDGQVDQPQHF.

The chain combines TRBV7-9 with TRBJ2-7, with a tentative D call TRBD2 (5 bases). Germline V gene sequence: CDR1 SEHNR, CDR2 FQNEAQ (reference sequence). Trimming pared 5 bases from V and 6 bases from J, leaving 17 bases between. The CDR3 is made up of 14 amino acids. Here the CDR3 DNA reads TGTGCCAGCAGCCACTCCGCGGGTGTCGGCGAGCAGTACTTC. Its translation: CASSHSAGVGEQYF.

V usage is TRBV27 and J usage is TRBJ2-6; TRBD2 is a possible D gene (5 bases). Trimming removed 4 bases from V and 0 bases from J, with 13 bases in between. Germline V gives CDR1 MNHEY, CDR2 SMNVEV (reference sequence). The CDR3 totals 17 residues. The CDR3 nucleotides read TGTGCCAGCAGTTACGGGAAAACGGCCTCTGGGGCCAACGTCCTGACTTTC. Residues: CASSYGKTASGANVLTF. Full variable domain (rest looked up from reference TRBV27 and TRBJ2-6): EAQVTQNPRYLITVTGKKLTVTCSQNMNHEYMSWYRQDPGLGLRQIYYSMNVEVTDKGDVPEGYKVSRKEKRNFPLILESPSPNQTSLYFCASSYGKTASGANVLTFGAGSRLTVL.

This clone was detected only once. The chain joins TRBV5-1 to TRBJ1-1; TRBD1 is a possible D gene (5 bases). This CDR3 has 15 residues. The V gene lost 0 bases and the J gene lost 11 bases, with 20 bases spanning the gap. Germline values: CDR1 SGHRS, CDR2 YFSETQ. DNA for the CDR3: TGCGCCAGCAGCTTGGCGCGGGGGGGTGAAGTGGGGGCTTTCTTT. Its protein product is CASSLARGGEVGAFF.

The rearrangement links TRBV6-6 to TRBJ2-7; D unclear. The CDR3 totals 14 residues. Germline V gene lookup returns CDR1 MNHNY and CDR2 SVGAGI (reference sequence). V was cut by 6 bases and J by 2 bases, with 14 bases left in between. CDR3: CASSHGREAYEQYF. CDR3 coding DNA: TGTGCCAGCAGCCACGGCCGCGAGGCCTACGAGCAGTACTTC.

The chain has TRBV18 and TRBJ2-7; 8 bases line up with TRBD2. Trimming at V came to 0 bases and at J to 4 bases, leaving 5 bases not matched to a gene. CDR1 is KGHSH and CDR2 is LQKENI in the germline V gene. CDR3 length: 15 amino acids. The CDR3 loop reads CASSPPGLGVYEQYF. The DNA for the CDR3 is TGTGCCAGCTCACCACCGGGACTAGGAGTTTACGAGCAGTACTTC. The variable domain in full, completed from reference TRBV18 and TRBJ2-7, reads NAGVMQNPRHLVRRRGQEARLRCSPMKGHSHVYWYRQLPEEGLKFMVYLQKENIIDESGMPKERFSAEFPKEGPSILRIQQVVRGDSAAYFCASSPPGLGVYEQYFGPGTRLTVT.

The CDR3 DNA reads TGTGCCAGCAGCCCGGCAGGGGGCGGTTATGGCTACACCTTC. As protein: CASSPAGGGYGYTF. The chain uses TRBV11-1 and TRBJ1-2; 8 nucleotides agree with TRBD1. This CDR3 contains 14 residues. Germline CDR1 is SGHAT and CDR2 is FQDESV (reference sequence). The J segment lost 5 bases and the V segment lost 5 bases, leaving 7 bases of the junction unmatched.

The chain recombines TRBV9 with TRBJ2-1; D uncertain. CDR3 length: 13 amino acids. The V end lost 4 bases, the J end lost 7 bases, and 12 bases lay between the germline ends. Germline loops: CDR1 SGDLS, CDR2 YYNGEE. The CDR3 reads CASSPHLGNEQFF. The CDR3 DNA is TGTGCCAGCAGCCCCCACCTCGGGAATGAGCAGTTCTTC.

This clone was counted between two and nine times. CDR3 region: CASRGWLGSNYGYTF. DNA for the CDR3: TGTGCCAGCCGAGGATGGTTGGGTTCTAACTATGGCTACACCTTC. V is TRBV19 and J is TRBJ1-2, with no clear D. Deletions cut 9 bases from V and 0 bases from J, with 17 bases between. This CDR3 contains 15 residues. The germline gives CDR1 LNHDA, CDR2 SQIVND (reference sequence).

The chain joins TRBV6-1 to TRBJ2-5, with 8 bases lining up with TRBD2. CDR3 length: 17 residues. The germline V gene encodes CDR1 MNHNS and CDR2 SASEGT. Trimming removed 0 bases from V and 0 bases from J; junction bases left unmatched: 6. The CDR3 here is CASSEAPAGAYQETQYF. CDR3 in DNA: TGTGCCAGCAGTGAAGCACCAGCGGGGGCGTACCAAGAGACCCAGTACTTC.

CDR3 nucleotide sequence: TGTGCCAGCAGTCCTCTTCCCCCAGATACGCAGTATTTT. Translating it yields CASSPLPPDTQYF. The rearrangement uses TRBV7-9 and TRBJ2-3, with unresolved D. The germline V and J ends were trimmed by 6 bases and 4 bases, with 11 bases remaining between them. Germline values: CDR1 SEHNR, CDR2 FQNEAQ (reference sequence). The CDR3 spans 13 residues.

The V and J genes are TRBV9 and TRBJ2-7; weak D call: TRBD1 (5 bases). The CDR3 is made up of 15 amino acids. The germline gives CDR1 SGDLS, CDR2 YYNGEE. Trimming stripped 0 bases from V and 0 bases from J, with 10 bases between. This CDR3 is CASSVGGQHSYEQYF. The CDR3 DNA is TGTGCCAGCAGCGTAGGTGGACAACACTCCTACGAGCAGTACTTC.

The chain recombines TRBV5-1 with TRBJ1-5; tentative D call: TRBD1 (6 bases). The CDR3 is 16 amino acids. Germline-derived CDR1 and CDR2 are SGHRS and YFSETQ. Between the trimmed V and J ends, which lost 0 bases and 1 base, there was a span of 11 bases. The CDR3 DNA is TGCGCCAGCAGCTTGGGGGGCCAGGGGAGCAATCAGCCCCAGCATTTT. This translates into CASSLGGQGSNQPQHF.

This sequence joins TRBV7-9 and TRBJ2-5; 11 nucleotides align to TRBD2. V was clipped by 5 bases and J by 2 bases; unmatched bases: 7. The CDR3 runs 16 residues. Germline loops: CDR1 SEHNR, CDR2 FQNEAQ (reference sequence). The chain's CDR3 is CASSISGTSGQETQYF. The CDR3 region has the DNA TGTGCCAGCAGCATTTCTGGGACTAGCGGTCAAGAGACCCAGTACTTC.

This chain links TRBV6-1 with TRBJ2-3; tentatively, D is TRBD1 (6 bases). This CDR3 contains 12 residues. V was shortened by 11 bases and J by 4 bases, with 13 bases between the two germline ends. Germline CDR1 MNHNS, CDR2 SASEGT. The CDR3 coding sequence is TGTGCCTTGCGGACAGAATCAGATACGCAGTATTTT. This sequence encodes CALRTESDTQYF.

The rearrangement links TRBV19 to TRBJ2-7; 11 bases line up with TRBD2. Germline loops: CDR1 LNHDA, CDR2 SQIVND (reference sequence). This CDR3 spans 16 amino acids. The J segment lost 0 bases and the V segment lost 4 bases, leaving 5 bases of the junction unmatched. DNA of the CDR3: TGTGCCAGTAGTAGCGGGACTAGCGGAAGCTCCTACGAGCAGTACTTC. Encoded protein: CASSSGTSGSSYEQYF.

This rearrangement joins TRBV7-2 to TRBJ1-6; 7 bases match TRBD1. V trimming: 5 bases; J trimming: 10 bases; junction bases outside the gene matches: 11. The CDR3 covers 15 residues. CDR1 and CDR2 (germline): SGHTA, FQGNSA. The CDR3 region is CASSRDRASGSPLHF. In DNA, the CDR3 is TGTGCCAGCAGCAGAGACAGGGCCTCAGGGTCACCCCTCCACTTT.

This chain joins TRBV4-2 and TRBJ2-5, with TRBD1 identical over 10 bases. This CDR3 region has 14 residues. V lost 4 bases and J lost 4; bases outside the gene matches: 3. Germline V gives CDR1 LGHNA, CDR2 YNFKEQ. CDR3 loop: CASSPGQGRETQYF. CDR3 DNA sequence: TGTGCCAGCAGCCCGGGACAGGGGAGAGAGACCCAGTACTTC.

CDR3 sequence: CASSLMGLPSENEQFF. CDR3 DNA sequence: TGTGCCAGCAGTTTAATGGGACTCCCCTCGGAAAATGAGCAGTTCTTC. This chain connects TRBV27 to TRBJ2-1; tentatively, D is TRBD2 (6 bases). Germline V lookup: CDR1 MNHEY, CDR2 SMNVEV (reference sequence). The V and J ends lost 2 bases and 7 bases respectively, with 18 bases between them. CDR3 length: 16 residues.

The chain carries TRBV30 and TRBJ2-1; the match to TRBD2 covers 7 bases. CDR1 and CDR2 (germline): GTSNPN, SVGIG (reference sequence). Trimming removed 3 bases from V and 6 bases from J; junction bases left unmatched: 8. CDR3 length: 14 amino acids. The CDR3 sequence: CAWSVPWTSNEQFF. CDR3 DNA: TGTGCCTGGAGCGTACCTTGGACTAGCAATGAGCAGTTCTTC.